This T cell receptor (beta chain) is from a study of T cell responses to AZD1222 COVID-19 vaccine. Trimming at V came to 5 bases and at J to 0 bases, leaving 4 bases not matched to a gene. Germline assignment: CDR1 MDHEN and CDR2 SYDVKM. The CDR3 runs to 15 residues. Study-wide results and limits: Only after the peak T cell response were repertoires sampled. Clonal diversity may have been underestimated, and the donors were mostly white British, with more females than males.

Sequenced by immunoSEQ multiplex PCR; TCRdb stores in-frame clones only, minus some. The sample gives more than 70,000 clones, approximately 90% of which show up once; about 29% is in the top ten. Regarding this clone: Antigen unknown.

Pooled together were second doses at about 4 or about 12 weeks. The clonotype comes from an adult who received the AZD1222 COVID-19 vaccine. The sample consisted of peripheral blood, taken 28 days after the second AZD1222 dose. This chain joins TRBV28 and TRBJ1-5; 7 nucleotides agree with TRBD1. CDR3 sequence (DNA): TGTGCCAGCAGTCCCACAGGGGTTAGCAATCAGCCCCAGCATTTT. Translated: CASSPTGVSNQPQHF.